The clone carrying this T cell receptor beta chain was detected once. Here immunoSEQ multiplex PCR was the method, and the copy in TCRdb shows in-frame clones only, minus some. This table holds approximately 600,000 clones, roughly 95% found once. CD45RO-negative, CCR7-selected cells formed the naive CD8 fraction, which excluded terminally differentiated effector memory CD45RA+ cells. This CDR3 region has 13 residues. The germline CDR1 and CDR2 sequences are MNHNS and SASEGT. The J segment lost 7 bases and the V segment lost 8 bases, leaving 10 bases of the junction unmatched. The sample is drawn from a study of shared clonotypes between healthy human individuals.

The J gene is TRBJ2-7, the V gene TRBV6-1, with 8 bases aligning to TRBD1. The specimen was naive CD8+ T cells sorted from blood. The TCR sequence derives from a woman aged 25 to 39 in good health. CDR3 sequence reads: CASEGQVLGEQYF. CDR3 DNA: TGTGCCAGCGAGGGACAGGTGTTGGGGGAGCAGTACTTC.